This is a list of T cell receptor beta chains from one sample in a study of response to subunit inactivated influenza vaccine. One entry per CDR3 protein, called by TCRdb with MiXCR from the RT-PCR reads. This sample has about 190,000 distinct CDR3 sequences, with approximately 14% found just once. The specimen comprised CD8+ T cells sorted from PBMCs, sampled around 5 days after vaccination. Every receptor here comes from a man aged 50 to 59 who received an inactivated influenza vaccine. Both conserved end residues are part of each CDR3. D genes are given only for firm matches. Some rows have no size entry. The others give once, few or many, or a class for an expanded clone.

J gene | V gene | clone size | D gene | CDR3 protein | CDR3 DNA
TRBJ2-3 | TRBV5-1 | few | - | CASSLAPTSTDTQYF | TGCGCCAGCAGCTTGGCCCCCACTAGCACAGATACGCAGTATTTT
TRBJ2-7 | TRBV28 | few | TRBD1 | CASSLPRGQGSSSYEQYF | TGTGCCAGCAGTCTCCCTAGGGGACAGGGATCGAGCTCCTACGAGCAGTACTTC
TRBJ2-3 | TRBV6-2/TRBV6-3 | - | TRBD2 | CASSYSTSGGGDTQYF | TGTGCCAGCAGTTACTCGACCAGCGGGGGGGGAGATACGCAGTATTTT
TRBJ2-1 | TRBV2 | few | TRBD2 | CASSAGLAINEQFF | TGTGCCAGCAGCGCCGGACTAGCTATCAATGAGCAGTTCTTC
TRBJ1-6 | TRBV7-6 | many | TRBD1 | CASSWGQGQSSYNSPLHF | TGTGCCAGCAGCTGGGGACAGGGGCAGAGCTCCTATAATTCACCCCTCCACTTT
TRBJ1-1 | TRBV4-1 | - | TRBD1 | CASSQLLTGMAEAFF | TGCGCCAGCAGCCAACTACTGACAGGGATGGCTGAAGCTTTCTTT
TRBJ2-3 | TRBV15 | few | - | CATSRSTSADTQYF | TGTGCCACCAGCAGGAGCACATCCGCGGATACGCAGTATTTT
TRBJ2-1 | TRBV15 | - | TRBD1 | CATSRDTGTVIYNEQFF | TGTGCCACCAGCAGAGACACCGGGACAGTCATCTACAATGAGCAGTTCTTC
TRBJ1-4 | TRBV20-1 | - | TRBD1 | CSARNPGTGEKLFF | TGCAGTGCTAGAAACCCTGGGACAGGTGAAAAACTGTTTTTT
TRBJ2-2 | TRBV27 | few | - | CASTDRHTGELFF | TGTGCCAGCACGGACAGACACACCGGGGAGCTGTTTTTT
TRBJ1-4 | TRBV7-9 | - | - | CASSTGRTNEKLFF | TGTGCCAGCAGTACAGGAAGAACTAATGAAAAACTGTTTTTT
TRBJ1-1 | TRBV29-1 | few | - | CSVTGAEGKAFF | TGCAGCGTGACAGGCGCCGAAGGTAAAGCTTTCTTT
TRBJ2-5 | TRBV6-2/TRBV6-3 | - | - | CASSATRQETQYF | TGTGCCAGCAGTGCGACTAGGCAGGAGACCCAGTACTTC
TRBJ1-4 | TRBV18 | - | TRBD1 | CASSPRRTGERDEKLFF | TGTGCCAGCTCACCACGCCGGACAGGGGAACGGGATGAAAAACTGTTTTTT
TRBJ2-5 | TRBV7-9 | many | TRBD1 | CASSFEGARETQYF | TGTGCCAGCAGCTTCGAGGGGGCGCGAGAGACCCAGTACTTC
TRBJ2-3 | TRBV6-2/TRBV6-3 | - | - | CASLGHFDSPRRDTQYF | TGTGCCAGCCTGGGGCACTTCGACAGCCCTCGGCGAGATACGCAGTATTTT
TRBJ1-2 | TRBV12-3/TRBV12-4 | few | - | CASSLGPGGGVGYTF | TGTGCCAGCAGTTTAGGACCTGGGGGCGGTGTTGGCTACACCTTC
TRBJ2-5 | TRBV20-1 | - | TRBD2 | CCAREKYSGGLRAQETQYF | TGCTGTGCTAGGGAAAAATATAGCGGGGGGCTACGAGCTCAAGAGACCCAGTACTTC
TRBJ2-7 | TRBV6-2/TRBV6-3 | - | TRBD1 | CASSYSIPGDRGPTGYEQYF | TGTGCCAGCAGTTACTCGATCCCCGGGGACAGGGGGCCCACCGGTTACGAGCAGTACTTC
TRBJ2-2 | TRBV12-3/TRBV12-4 | few | TRBD2 | CASGQRGGPGELFF | TGTGCCAGCGGTCAGCGGGGGGGCCCCGGGGAGCTGTTTTTT
TRBJ2-7 | TRBV9 | few | TRBD2 | CASSVVAGAPSYEQYF | TGTGCCAGCAGCGTAGTAGCGGGAGCCCCATCCTACGAGCAGTACTTC
TRBJ2-5 | TRBV4-3 | - | - | CASSQNGLLQETQYF | TGCGCCAGCAGCCAAAACGGACTCCTCCAAGAGACCCAGTACTTC
TRBJ2-2 | TRBV5-6 | - | - | CASSLGTTWSGELFF | TGTGCCAGCAGCTTGGGGACAACTTGGTCCGGGGAGCTGTTTTTT
TRBJ2-2 | TRBV27 | - | - | CASSYTGQGTGELFF | TGTGCCAGCAGCTACACAGGGCAGGGCACCGGGGAGCTGTTTTTT
TRBJ2-7 | TRBV7-6 | few | - | CASSLGEDEQYF | TGTGCCAGCAGCTTAGGTGAGGACGAGCAGTACTTC
TRBJ2-7 | TRBV4-1 | - | - | CASSQRGRTYEQYF | TGCGCCAGCAGCCAGCGGGGGCGAACCTACGAGCAGTACTTC